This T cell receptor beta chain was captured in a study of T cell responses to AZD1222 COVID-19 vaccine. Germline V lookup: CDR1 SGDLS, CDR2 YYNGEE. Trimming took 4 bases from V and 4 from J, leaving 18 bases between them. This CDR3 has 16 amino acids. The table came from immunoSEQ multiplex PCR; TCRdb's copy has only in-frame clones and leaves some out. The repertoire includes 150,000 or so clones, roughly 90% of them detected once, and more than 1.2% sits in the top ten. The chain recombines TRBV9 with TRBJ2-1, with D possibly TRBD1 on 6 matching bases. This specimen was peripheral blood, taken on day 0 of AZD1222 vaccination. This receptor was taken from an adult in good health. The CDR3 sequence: CASSRLTGTSYNEQFF. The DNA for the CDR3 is TGTGCCAGCAGCAGACTCACCGGGACATCATACAATGAGCAGTTCTTC.